This TCR beta chain was found in a study of T cells in Graves' hyperthyroidism and ophthalmopathy. Amplification targeted TCR beta CDR3 regions from RNA transcripts. Initially, a first-round RT-PCR of the TCR CDR3 employed the HTBI primer set. TCRdb itself ran the multiplex PCR reads through MiXCR, one entry per CDR3 protein. This sample has over 650,000 distinct CDR3 sequences, with approximately 42% found just once. This clonotype occurred a few times. Orbital computed tomography and thyroid ultrasound, together with serum TRAb and thyroxine and clinical symptoms, were used for diagnoses. Specimen: peripheral blood or thyroid tissue (not recorded which). This TCR came from an adult man with Graves' disease, either hyperthyroidism or ophthalmopathy (not recorded which).

Here the CDR3 reads CAIWSGQGENTEAFF. The CDR3 bases are TGTGCCATCTGGTCCGGACAGGGGGAGAACACTGAAGCTTTCTTT. The rearrangement joins TRBV10-3 to TRBJ1-1; TRBD1 matches at 10 bases. Germline CDR1 reads ENHRY; CDR2 reads SYGVKD. This CDR3 spans 15 amino acids. V was clipped by 8 bases and J by 1 base; unmatched bases: 7.